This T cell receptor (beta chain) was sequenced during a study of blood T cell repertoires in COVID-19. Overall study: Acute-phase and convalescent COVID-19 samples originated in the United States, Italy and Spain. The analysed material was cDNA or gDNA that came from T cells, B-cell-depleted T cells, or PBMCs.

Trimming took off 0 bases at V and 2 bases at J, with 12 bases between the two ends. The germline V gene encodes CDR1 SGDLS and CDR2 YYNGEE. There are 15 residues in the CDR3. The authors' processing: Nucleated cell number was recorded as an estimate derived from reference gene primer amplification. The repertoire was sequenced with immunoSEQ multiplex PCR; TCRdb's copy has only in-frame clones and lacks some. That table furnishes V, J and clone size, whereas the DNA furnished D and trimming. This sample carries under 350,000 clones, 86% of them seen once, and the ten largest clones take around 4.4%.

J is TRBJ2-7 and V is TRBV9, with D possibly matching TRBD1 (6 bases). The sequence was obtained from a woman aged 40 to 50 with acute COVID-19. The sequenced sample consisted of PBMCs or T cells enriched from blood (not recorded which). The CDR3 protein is CASSVGGQQTYEQYF. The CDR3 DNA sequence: TGTGCCAGCAGCGTAGGGGGGCAGCAAACCTACGAGCAGTACTTC.